This TCR beta chain was sequenced in a study of T cell responses to AZD1222 COVID-19 vaccine. Whole-study results and caveats: Donor demographics were predominantly white British with a female majority; clonal diversity may be underestimated. The CD4 TCRs associated with vaccination extended across spike and predominated at 160-218 and 743-854. Sampling that yielded the repertoires occurred only after the peak T cell response.

The germline V gene encodes CDR1 KGHDR and CDR2 SFDVKD. The length of the CDR3 is 11 residues. V shed 1 base and J shed 7 bases, with 1 base lying between them. Produced via immunoSEQ multiplex PCR; TCRdb's table is partial and in-frame only. This table holds roughly 120,000 clones, approximately 86% found once. In regard to this clone: What it recognizes is unknown.

It was second doses at about 4 or about 12 weeks that were pooled. The sequencing used peripheral blood, collected 28 days after the second AZD1222 dose. The chain links TRBV24-1 to TRBJ2-1, with no clear D. The clonotype was recovered from an adult who received the AZD1222 COVID-19 vaccine. The CDR3 DNA follows: TGTGCCACCAGTGATTTAAATGAGCAGTTCTTC. This gives the protein CATSDLNEQFF.